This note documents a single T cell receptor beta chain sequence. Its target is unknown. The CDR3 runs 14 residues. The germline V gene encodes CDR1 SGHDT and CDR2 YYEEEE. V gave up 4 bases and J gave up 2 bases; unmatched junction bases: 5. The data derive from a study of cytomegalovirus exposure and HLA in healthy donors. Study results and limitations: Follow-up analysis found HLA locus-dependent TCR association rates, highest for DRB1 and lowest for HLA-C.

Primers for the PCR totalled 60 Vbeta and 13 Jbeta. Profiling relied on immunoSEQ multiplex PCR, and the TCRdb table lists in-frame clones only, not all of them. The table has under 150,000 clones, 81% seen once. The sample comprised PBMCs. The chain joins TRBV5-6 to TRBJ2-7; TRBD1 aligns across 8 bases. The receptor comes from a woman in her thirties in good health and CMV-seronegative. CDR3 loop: CASSLGQGAYEQYF. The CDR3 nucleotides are TGTGCCAGCAGCCTTGGACAGGGAGCCTACGAGCAGTACTTC.